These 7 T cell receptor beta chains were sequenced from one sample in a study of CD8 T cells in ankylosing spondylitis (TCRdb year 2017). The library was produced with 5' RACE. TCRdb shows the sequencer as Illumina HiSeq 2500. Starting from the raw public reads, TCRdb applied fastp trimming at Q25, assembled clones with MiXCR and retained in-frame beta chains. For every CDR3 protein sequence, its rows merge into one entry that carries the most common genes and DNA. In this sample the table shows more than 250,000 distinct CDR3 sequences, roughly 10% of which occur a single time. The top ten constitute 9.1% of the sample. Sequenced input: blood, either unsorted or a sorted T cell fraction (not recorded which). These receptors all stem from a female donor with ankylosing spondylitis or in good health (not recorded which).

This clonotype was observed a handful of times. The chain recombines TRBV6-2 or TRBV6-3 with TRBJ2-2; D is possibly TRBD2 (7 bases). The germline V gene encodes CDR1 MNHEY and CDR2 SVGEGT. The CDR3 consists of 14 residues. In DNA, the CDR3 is TGTGGAGGCGGGGGACACTCAAACACCGGGGAGCTGTTTTTT. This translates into CGGGGHSNTGELFF.

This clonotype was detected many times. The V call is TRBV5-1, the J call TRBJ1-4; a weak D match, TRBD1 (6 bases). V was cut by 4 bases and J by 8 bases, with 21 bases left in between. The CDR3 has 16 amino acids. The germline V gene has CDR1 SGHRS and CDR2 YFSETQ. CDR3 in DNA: TGCGCCAGCAGCATATCCAGGGGAGCCCGTTCGGAAAAACTGTTTTTT. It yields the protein CASSISRGARSEKLFF.

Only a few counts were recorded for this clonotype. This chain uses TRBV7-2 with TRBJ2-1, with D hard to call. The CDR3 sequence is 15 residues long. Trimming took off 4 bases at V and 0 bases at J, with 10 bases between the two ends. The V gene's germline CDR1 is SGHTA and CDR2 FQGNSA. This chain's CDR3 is CASSSPRSSYNEQFF. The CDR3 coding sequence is TGTGCCAGCAGCTCCCCTCGGAGCTCCTACAATGAGCAGTTCTTC.

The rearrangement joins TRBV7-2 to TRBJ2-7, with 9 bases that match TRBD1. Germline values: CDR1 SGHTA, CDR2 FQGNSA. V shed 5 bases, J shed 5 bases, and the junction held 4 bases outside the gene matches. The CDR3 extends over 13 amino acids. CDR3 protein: CASSTRTGDEQYF. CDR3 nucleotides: TGTGCCAGCAGCACCCGGACAGGGGACGAGCAGTACTTC.

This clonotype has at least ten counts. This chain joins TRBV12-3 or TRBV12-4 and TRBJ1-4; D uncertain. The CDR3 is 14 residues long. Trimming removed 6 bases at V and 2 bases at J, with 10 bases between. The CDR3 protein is CASRVVGTNEKLFF. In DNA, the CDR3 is TGTGCCAGCAGGGTGGTCGGGACTAATGAAAAACTGTTTTTT.

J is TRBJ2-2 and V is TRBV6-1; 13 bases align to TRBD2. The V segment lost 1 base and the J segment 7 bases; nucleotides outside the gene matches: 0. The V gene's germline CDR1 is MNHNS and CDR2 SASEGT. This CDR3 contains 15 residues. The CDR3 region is CASSEGTSGSGELFF. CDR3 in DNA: TGTGCCAGCAGTGAAGGGACTAGCGGGAGCGGGGAGCTGTTTTTT.

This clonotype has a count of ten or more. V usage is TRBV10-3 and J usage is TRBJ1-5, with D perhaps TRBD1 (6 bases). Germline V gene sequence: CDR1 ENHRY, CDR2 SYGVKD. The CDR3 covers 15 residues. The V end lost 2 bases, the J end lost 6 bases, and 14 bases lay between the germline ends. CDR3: CAISETRQESQPQHF. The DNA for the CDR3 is TGTGCCATCAGTGAGACTCGACAGGAATCTCAGCCCCAGCATTTT.